The next 3 T cell receptor beta chains were all read from a single sample in a study of control samples from healthy donors and cancer patients. Only in-frame clones appear in the TCRdb table, and some are missing; sequencing was by immunoSEQ multiplex PCR. Of around 59,000 clones listed, 92% are singletons. The sequencing input was PBMCs. All receptors derive from a middle-aged man with colorectal cancer.

V and J are TRBV18 and TRBJ2-1, with TRBD2 identical over 8 bases. The germline CDR1 and CDR2 sequences are KGHSH and LQKENI. The length of the CDR3 is 16 residues. J gave up 7 bases and V 0 bases, and 8 bases lay outside the gene matches. This chain's CDR3 is CASSPPLRGARNEQFF. CDR3 nucleotides: TGTGCCAGCTCACCACCCTTGCGGGGGGCTAGGAATGAGCAGTTCTTC.

V and J are TRBV15 and TRBJ1-3, with TRBD1 matching 8 bases. Germline values: CDR1 LNHNV, CDR2 YYDKDF (reference sequence). V gave up 5 bases and J gave up 3 bases; unmatched junction bases: 6. The CDR3 is 15 amino acids. CDR3 region: CATSLRTGYGNTIYF. In nucleotides, the CDR3 is TGTGCCACCAGCTTGCGGACAGGGTATGGAAACACCATATATTTT.

The gene calls are TRBV2 and TRBJ1-1; D is unclear. The CDR3 sequence is 11 residues long. Germline CDR1 SNHLY, CDR2 FYNNEI. Trimming cost V 7 bases and J 7 bases, with 10 bases left between them. The CDR3 is CASTPSVEAFF. As DNA, the CDR3 is TGTGCCAGCACCCCCTCTGTTGAAGCTTTCTTT.